This TCR beta chain is drawn from a study of cytomegalovirus exposure and HLA in healthy donors. About the study: As an earlier analysis found, 180 million or so T cells yielded 95 million to 130 million unique TCR beta sequences.

PCR used 60 Vbeta primers and 13 Jbeta primers. Some clones are missing from TCRdb's copy, which holds only in-frame ones; the method was immunoSEQ multiplex PCR. This table holds about 58,000 clones. CDR1 and CDR2 (germline): SGHRS, YFSETQ. V lost 4 bases and J lost 4; bases outside the gene matches: 7. This CDR3 has 14 residues. Regarding the study as a whole: An analysis that was carried out later associated 15,000 to 20,000 TCR beta sequences with HLA alleles at 0.05 false discovery rate. From TCR beta sequences, most subjects' HLA-A and HLA-B alleles were reportedly predicted accurately. TCR beta V segments were, for the most part, productive about 87% or about 30% of the time in an earlier analysis.

Turning to this clone: Its antigen is undetermined.

The chain employs TRBV5-1 and TRBJ1-1, with 7 bases fitting TRBD1. The source is a young woman in good health and CMV-seronegative. Sequenced input: PBMCs. Here the CDR3 DNA reads TGCGCCAGCAGCGCACAGGGGTGGGGCACTGAAGCTTTCTTT. This sequence encodes CASSAQGWGTEAFF.